These 10 T cell receptor beta chains came from one sample sequenced in a study of blood T cell repertoires in COVID-19 (dated by TCRdb to about 2020). Receptor amplification or capture employed the immunoSEQ multiplex PCR assay. This immuneACCESS table, as held by TCRdb, lists in-frame sequences with V and J called but not all clones. Of the missing ones, under half trace to an unresolved V gene in checked studies; the others have no known cause. This sample holds 200,000 to 300,000 clones; roughly 90% were observed only once. The top ten constitute around 0.8% of the sample. The material sequenced was peripheral blood. These receptors came from a woman in her 30s with acute or convalescent COVID-19.

The CDR3, as DNA: TGTGCCAGCAGCTGGAGGGCGGGAGAGGGGGAGACCCAGTACTTC. It encodes CASSWRAGEGETQYF. This chain connects TRBV7-8 to TRBJ2-5; the match to TRBD2 covers 7 bases. The germline CDR1 and CDR2 sequences are SGHVS and FQNEAQ. The CDR3 consists of 15 residues. After removal of 4 bases from V and 5 bases from J, the junction contained 10 bases not matched to a gene.

J is TRBJ2-3 and V is TRBV24-1; 10 nucleotides line up with TRBD1. CDR1 is KGHDR, CDR2 SFDVKD, per germline. J gave up 5 bases and V 2 bases, and 6 bases lay outside the gene matches. This CDR3 contains 16 residues. CDR3 amino acids: CATSDSGTGERDTQYF. In DNA form, the CDR3 reads TGTGCCACCAGTGATTCCGGGACAGGGGAACGAGATACGCAGTATTTT.

This chain links TRBV19 with TRBJ1-3; D might be TRBD1 (6 bases). The ends were cut back, 0 bases at V and 0 bases at J, with 12 bases in the middle. This CDR3 is 17 amino acids long. Per germline, CDR1 LNHDA and CDR2 SQIVND (reference sequence). The CDR3 here is CASSIEGGLYSGNTIYF. CDR3 bases: TGTGCCAGTAGTATAGAGGGGGGGCTCTACTCTGGAAACACCATATATTTT.

The chain is built from TRBV4-2 and TRBJ2-1; 9 bases are shared with TRBD1. The CDR3 is 14 amino acids. Germline-derived CDR1 and CDR2 are LGHNA and YNFKEQ. V was clipped by 4 bases and J by 8 bases; unmatched bases: 6. CDR3 residues: CASSPGQGAYEQFF. CDR3 bases: TGTGCCAGCAGCCCGGGACAGGGTGCCTATGAGCAGTTCTTC.

The chain uses TRBV4-1 and TRBJ1-2; maybe TRBD1 (6 bases). This CDR3 contains 14 residues. Trimming took off 2 bases at V and 5 bases at J, with 12 bases between the two ends. The germline CDR1 and CDR2 sequences are MGHRA and YSYEKL. The CDR3 nucleotides are TGCGCCAGCAGCCAACGGACAGAGGCTTATGGCTACACCTTC. As protein: CASSQRTEAYGYTF.

In this sample, this clone turned up once. The chain couples TRBV11-2 to TRBJ1-4; 8 nucleotides match TRBD1. The ends lost 0 bases at V and 7 bases at J; junction bases unmatched: 4. Germline-derived CDR1 and CDR2 are SGHAT and FQNNGV. The CDR3 totals 15 residues. DNA of the CDR3: TGTGCCAGCAGCTTAGATCAGGGGGCTTTTGAAAAACTGTTTTTT. Translating it yields CASSLDQGAFEKLFF.

V is TRBV9 and J is TRBJ1-4; 8 nucleotides line up with TRBD1. This CDR3 spans 15 amino acids. Germline CDR1 is SGDLS and CDR2 is YYNGEE. Trimming removed 2 bases from V and 8 bases from J; junction bases left unmatched: 8. The CDR3 is CASSVFGQGGEKLFF. As DNA, the CDR3 is TGTGCCAGCAGCGTGTTCGGACAGGGAGGGGAAAAACTGTTTTTT.

The rearrangement joins TRBV11-2 to TRBJ2-2; D possibly corresponds to TRBD1 (5 bases). The length of the CDR3 is 14 residues. V lost 2 bases and J lost 6, with 10 bases in between. CDR1 SGHAT and CDR2 FQNNGV come from the germline V gene. The CDR3 region is CASSLQGFSGELFF. The CDR3 nucleotides read TGTGCCAGCAGCTTACAGGGATTTTCCGGGGAGCTGTTTTTT.

The chain employs TRBV19 and TRBJ1-1, with a possible D match to TRBD1 (6 bases). Germline V CDR1 and CDR2: LNHDA, SQIVND (reference sequence). V lost 9 bases to trimming and J lost 0 bases, with 11 bases between them. The CDR3 is made up of 13 amino acids. Here the CDR3 DNA reads TGTGCCAGCAGGGACACCATGAACACTGAAGCTTTCTTT. This encodes CASRDTMNTEAFF.

This rearrangement joins TRBV30 to TRBJ1-1, with 8 bases matching TRBD1. Trimming at V came to 0 bases and at J to 8 bases, leaving 11 bases not matched to a gene. CDR1 and CDR2 from the germline V gene are GTSNPN and SVGIG (reference sequence). The length of the CDR3 is 15 residues. CDR3 region: CAWSVRRGRSSEAFF. The CDR3 DNA follows: TGTGCCTGGAGTGTGCGCAGGGGGCGGTCAAGCGAAGCTTTCTTT.